This passage covers 8 T cell receptor beta chains from one sample sequenced in a study of T cell changes during pregnancy in multiple sclerosis. Assay used: immunoSEQ multiplex PCR; TCRdb lists only in-frame clones, some missing. The data contain around 50,000 clones, about 90% of them singletons. Specimen: peripheral blood, collected in the first trimester of pregnancy. The receptors originated from a female donor with multiple sclerosis, enrolled in a pregnancy study.

The CDR3 spells CASSAWARGEKLFF. The CDR3 nucleotides read TGTGCCAGCAGTGCGTGGGCTCGGGGTGAAAAACTGTTTTTT. The chain uses TRBV6-1 and TRBJ1-4; D not resolved. The CDR3 runs 14 residues. Trimming removed 4 bases at V and 7 bases at J, with 13 bases between. Germline V gene data show CDR1 as MNHNS and CDR2 as SASEGT.

This rearrangement joins TRBV19 to TRBJ2-7, with 8 bases identical to TRBD1. J gave up 1 base and V 6 bases, and 5 bases lay outside the gene matches. Per the germline V gene, CDR1 is LNHDA and CDR2 is SQIVND (reference sequence). The length of the CDR3 is 14 residues. In DNA form, the CDR3 reads TGTGCCAGTAGCCCTTGGACAGGGTCCTACGAGCAGTACTTC. This encodes CASSPWTGSYEQYF.

The V and J genes are TRBV30 and TRBJ1-1; D might be TRBD1 (5 bases). The CDR3 contains 12 residues. CDR1 is GTSNPN, CDR2 SVGIG, per germline (reference sequence). V was clipped by 5 bases and J by 1 base, with 8 bases between them. For the CDR3, the DNA is TGTGCCTGGGATACAGGGAACACTGAAGCTTTCTTT. Translating gives CAWDTGNTEAFF.

The sample holds one count of this clone. The genes are TRBV30 and TRBJ1-6; D gene uncertain. The germline V gene has CDR1 GTSNPN and CDR2 SVGIG (reference sequence). CDR3 length equals 16 residues. V was cut by 4 bases and J by 0 bases, with 13 bases left in between. In DNA, the CDR3 is TGTGCCTGGACACTGACTCATAACTCCTATAATTCACCCCTCCACTTT. Its translation is CAWTLTHNSYNSPLHF. Combining the CDR3 with reference TRBV30 and TRBJ1-6 gives the whole variable domain SQTIHQWPATLVQPVGSPLSLECTVEGTSNPNLYWYRQAAGRGLQLLFYSVGIGQISSEVPQNLSASRPQDRQFILSSKKLLLSDSGFYLCAWTLTHNSYNSPLHFGNGTRLTVT.

The V and J genes are TRBV7-3 and TRBJ2-5, with 9 bases matching TRBD2. With V trimmed by 2 bases and J by 2 bases, 6 bases remained unmatched. Germline V gives CDR1 SGHTA, CDR2 FQGTGA. The length of the CDR3 is 16 residues. The CDR3 protein is CASSLGLAGGQETQYF. The DNA of the CDR3 is TGTGCCAGCAGCTTAGGGCTGGCGGGGGGGCAAGAGACCCAGTACTTC.

This chain uses TRBV7-2 with TRBJ1-5; no clear D. The ends were cut back, 4 bases at V and 2 bases at J, with 15 bases in the middle. The CDR3 extends over 16 amino acids. Germline V lookup: CDR1 SGHTA, CDR2 FQGNSA. The CDR3 region is CASSSMRAGGNQPQHF. CDR3 nucleotides: TGTGCCAGCAGCTCGATGCGGGCGGGTGGCAATCAGCCCCAGCATTTT.

The genes are TRBV7-6 and TRBJ1-1; no clear D. CDR3 length: 17 residues. The V and J ends lost 5 bases and 3 bases respectively, with 22 bases between them. The germline gives CDR1 SGHVS, CDR2 FNYEAQ. The CDR3 bases are TGTGCCAGCAGCCCCGGTCGGTTCCCCCTATCGGACACTGAAGCTTTCTTT. The encoded protein is CASSPGRFPLSDTEAFF. Based on the CDR3 plus reference TRBV7-6 and TRBJ1-1, the full variable domain is GAGVSQSPRYKVTKRGQDVALRCDPISGHVSLYWYRQALGQGPEFLTYFNYEAQQDKSGLPNDRFSAERPEGSISTLTIQRTEQRDSAMYRCASSPGRFPLSDTEAFFGQGTRLTVV.

The genes are TRBV7-2 and TRBJ2-3; D is possibly TRBD2 (7 bases). CDR1 and CDR2 from the germline V gene are SGHTA and FQGNSA. Trimming stripped 1 base from V and 4 bases from J, with 18 bases between. This CDR3 comprises 17 residues. CDR3 nucleotide sequence: TGTGCCAGCAGCTTAGGGGGCGCGGGGGCGGGTTCAGATACGCAGTATTTT. This sequence encodes CASSLGGAGAGSDTQYF.